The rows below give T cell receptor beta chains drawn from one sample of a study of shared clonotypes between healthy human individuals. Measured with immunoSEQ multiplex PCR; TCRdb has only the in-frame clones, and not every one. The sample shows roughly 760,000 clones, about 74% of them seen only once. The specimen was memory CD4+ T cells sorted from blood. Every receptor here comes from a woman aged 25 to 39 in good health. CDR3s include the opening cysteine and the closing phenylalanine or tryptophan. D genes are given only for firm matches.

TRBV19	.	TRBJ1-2	CATRPQTGLYGYTF
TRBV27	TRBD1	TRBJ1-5	CASSSGQGSQPQHF
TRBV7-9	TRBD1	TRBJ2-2	CASSLQQGYGGELFF
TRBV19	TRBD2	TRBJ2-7	CASGLLAGGPYEQYF
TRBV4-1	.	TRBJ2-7	CASSQETGNPSYEQYF
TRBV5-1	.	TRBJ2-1	CASSLGRGGYNEQFF
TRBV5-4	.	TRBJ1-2	CASSLVDRGYGYTF
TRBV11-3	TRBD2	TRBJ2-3	CASSPGWTSGSTDTQYF
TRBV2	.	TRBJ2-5	CASSGSAQETQYF
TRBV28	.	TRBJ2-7	CASREGTGSTYEQYF
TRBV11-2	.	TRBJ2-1	CASSFDTDSSYNEQFF
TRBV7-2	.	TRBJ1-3	CASSLVVGGSSGNTIYF
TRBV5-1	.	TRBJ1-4	CASRGGTHRLGEKLFF
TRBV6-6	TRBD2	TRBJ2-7	CASRRGTGTSAYEQYF
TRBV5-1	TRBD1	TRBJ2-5	CASTKDRAEETQYF
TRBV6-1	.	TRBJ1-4	CANSPGTSVNEKLFF
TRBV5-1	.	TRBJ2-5	CASSLARLAQETQYF
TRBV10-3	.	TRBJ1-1	CAISIRQNTEAFF
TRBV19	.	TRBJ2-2	CATNRPGGSGELFF
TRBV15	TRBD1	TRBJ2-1	CATSSGQGVAEQFF
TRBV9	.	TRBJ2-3	CASSPNTGSDTQYF
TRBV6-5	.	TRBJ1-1	CASSYSHSRNTEAFF
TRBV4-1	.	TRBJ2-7	CASSPRSGVNYEQYF
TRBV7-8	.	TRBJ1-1	CASSLSGNQAFF
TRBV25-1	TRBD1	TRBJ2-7	CASTVHQGDSYEQYF
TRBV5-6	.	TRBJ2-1	CASSRERSSYNEQFF
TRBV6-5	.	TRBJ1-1	CASRDPVNTEAFF
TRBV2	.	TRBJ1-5	CASKGGQTYSNQPQHF
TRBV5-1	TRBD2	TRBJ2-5	CASRGFQRGETQYF
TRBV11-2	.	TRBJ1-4	CASSLDRLRTGATNEKLFF
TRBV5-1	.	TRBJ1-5	CASSLVPDDRARHF
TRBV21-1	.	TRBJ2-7	CASSNETVPNEQYF
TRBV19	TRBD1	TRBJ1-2	CASTLGQGGGYTF
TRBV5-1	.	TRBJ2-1	CASSTQGGRSNEQFF
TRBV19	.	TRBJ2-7	CASSLDNTYEQYF
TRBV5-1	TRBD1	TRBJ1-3	CASSLQDRGRNTIYF
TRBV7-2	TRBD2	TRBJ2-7	CASSLVVLGEGPYEQYF
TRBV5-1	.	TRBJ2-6	CASSPRGSPSGANVLTF
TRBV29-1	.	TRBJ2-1	CSVWSGENNEQFF
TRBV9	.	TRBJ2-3	CASSVVGQGRTDTQYF
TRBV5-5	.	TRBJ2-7	CASSGGPSAYEQYF
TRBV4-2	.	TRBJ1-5	CASSQDYTATAQPQHF
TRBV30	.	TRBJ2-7	CAWSTSYEQYF
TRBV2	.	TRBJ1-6	CATGADISPLHF
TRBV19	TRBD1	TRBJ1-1	CASSNDRGSTEAFF
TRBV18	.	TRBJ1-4	CASSQERQENEKLFF
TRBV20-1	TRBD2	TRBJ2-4	CSVPHLAEKYF
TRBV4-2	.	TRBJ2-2	CASSPLLGLANTGELFF
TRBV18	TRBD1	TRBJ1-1	CASSFQGGETEAFF
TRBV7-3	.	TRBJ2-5	CASSPARSETQYF
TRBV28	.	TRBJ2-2	CASSPDGGIIGELFF
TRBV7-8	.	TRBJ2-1	CASSPSFGDEQFF